Listed here are 26 T cell receptor beta chains from one sample, sequenced in a study of blood T cells in healthy people across ages (dated by TCRdb to 2015 to 2017). Libraries were prepared through 5' RACE. Reads for this sample came from an Illumina HiSeq 2500. A second PCR of about 6 to 11 cycles was performed with a sample-barcoded 5' primer and a J-beta primer mix. TCRdb redid the processing of the public reads, applying fastp at Q25 and MiXCR, and retained in-frame beta chains. Rows matching on CDR3 protein sequence are summarized as one entry with the most common DNA and genes. The table for this sample lists 600,000 to 850,000 distinct CDR3 sequences; approximately 25% of them were counted only once. The top ten hold 9.4% of the sample. The same sample was also studied in work on T cells of mothers and their children.

Sequencing was carried out using blood. The receptors derive from a boy younger than 18 in good health.

This clonotype was recorded once. V and J are TRBV6-1 and TRBJ2-5, with 8 bases that match TRBD1. V lost 8 bases, J lost 11 bases, and 13 bases stayed unmatched. CDR1 and CDR2 (germline): MNHNS, SASEGT. The CDR3 sequence is 13 residues long. The CDR3 nucleotides are TGTGCCAGCCGCGGGACAGGTTCCTACGGGCAGTACTTC. Translated: CASRGTGSYGQYF.

The DNA of the CDR3 is TGCAGTGCTAAGATGGCTTCTCGGACTAGCGGGATCACAGAGACCCAGTACTTC. Encoded protein: CSAKMASRTSGITETQYF. The V call is TRBV20-1, the J call TRBJ2-5, with TRBD2 matching over 12 bases. The length of the CDR3 is 18 residues. The germline CDR1 and CDR2 sequences are DFQATT and SNEGSKA (reference sequence). With V trimmed by 4 bases and J by 4 bases, 16 bases remained unmatched.

The V call is TRBV9, the J call TRBJ2-1; D possibly matches TRBD1 or TRBD2 (5 bases each). The CDR3 covers 17 residues. The V end was cut by 0 bases, the J end by 0 bases, with 13 bases between. Germline V gives CDR1 SGDLS, CDR2 YYNGEE. This CDR3 reads CASSVDVGANSYNEQFF. For the CDR3, the DNA is TGTGCCAGCAGCGTAGATGTCGGGGCAAACTCCTACAATGAGCAGTTCTTC.

The table lists this clonotype with many counts. Relative to the germline gene, one junction end is altered; a read error may explain this. The gene calls are TRBV4-3 and TRBJ2-5, with D hard to call. The last part of the DNA fits TRBJ2-7 better; the J call may be wrong. The germline V gene encodes CDR1 LGHNA and CDR2 YSLEER. This CDR3 has 13 residues. This CDR3 reads CASSQDWGYEQYF. CDR3 DNA: TGTGCCAGCAGCCAAGATTGGGGCTACGAGCAGTACTTC.

This clonotype came up a few times. Here the CDR3 reads CASLTNSGNTIYF. The CDR3 region has the DNA TGTGCCAGCCTCACCAACTCTGGAAACACCATATATTTT. The chain is built from TRBV19 and TRBJ1-3, with D hard to call. The CDR3 consists of 13 residues. CDR1 LNHDA and CDR2 SQIVND come from the germline V gene (reference sequence). The V gene lost 9 bases and the J gene lost 0 bases, with 9 bases spanning the gap.

This clonotype was recorded a few times. The rearrangement uses TRBV20-1 and TRBJ2-7; D is unclear. Germline V gives CDR1 DFQATT, CDR2 SNEGSKA (reference sequence). This CDR3 has 15 amino acids. V lost 0 bases, J lost 0 bases, and 12 bases lay in between. In DNA, the CDR3 is TGCAGTGCTAGAGATCAGTGGAGTAACTCCTACGAGCAGTACTTC. This sequence encodes CSARDQWSNSYEQYF.

J is TRBJ2-6 and V is TRBV7-9; 8 bases align to TRBD1. Per the germline V gene, CDR1 is SEHNR and CDR2 is FQNEAQ (reference sequence). Losses at the gene ends were 2 bases for V and 4 bases for J; bases not matched to a gene: 4. The CDR3 extends over 16 amino acids. Here the CDR3 reads CASSLQGAEGANVLTF. CDR3 sequence (DNA): TGTGCCAGCAGCTTACAGGGGGCGGAGGGGGCCAACGTCCTGACTTTC.

This sequence joins TRBV27 and TRBJ2-7; 9 positions match TRBD1. Germline V gene lookup returns CDR1 MNHEY and CDR2 SMNVEV (reference sequence). The V segment lost 6 bases and the J segment 6 bases; nucleotides outside the gene matches: 3. This CDR3 has 12 residues. The CDR3 DNA is TGTGCCAGCAGACCGACAGGGGGCGAGCAGTACTTC. It encodes CASRPTGGEQYF.

This clonotype was detected a few times. The rearrangement links TRBV2 to TRBJ2-5; TRBD2 aligns across 9 bases. Germline-derived CDR1 and CDR2 are SNHLY and FYNNEI. This CDR3 is built from 15 residues. J was trimmed by 1 base and V by 8 bases; bases with no gene match: 8. CDR3 DNA: TGTGCCAGCCCAAGGCTAGCGGGGATCCAAGAGACCCAGTACTTC. Amino acid sequence: CASPRLAGIQETQYF.

This clonotype showed up just a few times. J is TRBJ2-5 and V is TRBV13, with 14 bases matching TRBD2. Gene TRBJ2-1 matches the end of the DNA better, so the J call may be wrong. Germline V gene sequence: CDR1 PRHDT, CDR2 FYEKMQ (reference sequence). The CDR3 loop spans 15 amino acids. Here the CDR3 DNA reads TGTGCCAGCAGCTCGGGACTAGCGGGAGTCGCTGAGCAGTTCTTC. This sequence encodes CASSSGLAGVAEQFF.

V is TRBV6-5 and J is TRBJ2-3, with no clear D. Between the trimmed V and J ends, which lost 2 bases and 4 bases, there was a span of 13 bases. CDR1 is MNHEY and CDR2 is SVGAGI in the germline V gene. The CDR3 runs to 15 residues. CDR3 region: CASSYGWAHADTQYF. Here the CDR3 DNA reads TGTGCCAGCAGTTACGGCTGGGCCCACGCAGATACGCAGTATTTT.

The rearrangement uses TRBV12-3 or TRBV12-4 and TRBJ1-3; unclear D gene. Trimming removed 7 bases at V and 1 base at J, with 11 bases between. The length of the CDR3 is 14 residues. The CDR3 region has the DNA TGTGCCAGCAACTTGATTGCATCTGGAAACACCATATATTTT. Protein product: CASNLIASGNTIYF.

The V and J genes are TRBV5-1 and TRBJ2-7, with D perhaps TRBD1 (6 bases). The CDR3 is 14 residues long. V was shortened by 5 bases and J by 0 bases, with 12 bases between the two germline ends. CDR1 and CDR2 from the germline V gene are SGHRS and YFSETQ. CDR3 sequence reads: CASRQTGSSYEQYF. CDR3 in DNA: TGCGCCAGCAGGCAAACAGGGAGCTCCTACGAGCAGTACTTC.

The chain employs TRBV5-1 and TRBJ1-4; D possibly corresponds to TRBD1 (6 bases). V lost 1 base and J 8 bases, leaving 18 bases between the germline ends. In germline, CDR1 is SGHRS, CDR2 YFSETQ. The CDR3 has 16 residues. The CDR3 spells CASSLSPGGLEEKLFF. In nucleotides, the CDR3 is TGCGCCAGCAGCTTGAGTCCGGGGGGCTTGGAAGAAAAACTGTTTTTT.

This clonotype was seen a few times. V and J are TRBV6-6 and TRBJ1-4; tentatively, D is TRBD1 (6 bases). The CDR3 length is 16 residues. Germline V CDR1 and CDR2: MNHNY, SVGAGI (reference sequence). Deletions cut 7 bases from V and 2 bases from J, with 17 bases between. For the CDR3, the DNA is TGTGCCAGCACCTCGTGGAGGGACATGACTAATGAAAAACTGTTTTTT. Translation: CASTSWRDMTNEKLFF.

The gene calls are TRBV9 and TRBJ2-3, with TRBD2 matching over 15 bases. This CDR3 has 20 amino acids. V was clipped by 3 bases and J by 2 bases; unmatched bases: 13. The V gene's germline CDR1 is SGDLS and CDR2 YYNGEE. The CDR3 reads CASSATTGTSGRPITDTQYF. DNA of the CDR3: TGTGCCAGCAGCGCTACTACCGGGACTAGCGGGAGGCCGATCACAGATACGCAGTATTTT. The entire variable domain, with the rest obtained from reference TRBV9 and TRBJ2-3, is as follows: DSGVTQTPKHLITATGQRVTLRCSPRSGDLSVYWYQQSLDQGLQFLIQYYNGEERAKGNILERFSAQQFPDLHSELNLSSLELGDSALYFCASSATTGTSGRPITDTQYFGPGTRLTVL.

This chain links TRBV20-1 with TRBJ1-2; no clear D gene. V lost 6 bases, J lost 5 bases, and 10 bases lay in between. The CDR3 length is 11 residues. The V gene's germline CDR1 is DFQATT and CDR2 SNEGSKA (reference sequence). The CDR3 reads CSALAYYGYTF. The CDR3 DNA reads as TGCAGTGCGCTCGCATATTATGGCTACACCTTC.

This clonotype was recorded a few times. The V gene is TRBV6-5, the J gene TRBJ2-5, with TRBD2 identical over 7 bases. Germline values: CDR1 MNHEY, CDR2 SVGAGI. The V gene end was trimmed by 0 bases and the J gene end by 4 bases; junction bases not matched to a gene: 8. The CDR3 consists of 16 residues. The DNA of the CDR3 is TGTGCCAGCAGTTACTCTGGATCGGGGAGGGGAGAGACCCAGTACTTC. It encodes CASSYSGSGRGETQYF.

Notes on this clonotype: An end of the junction does not agree with germline; a read error may underlie this. The chain couples TRBV28 to TRBJ2-1, with 8 bases that match TRBD1. The J call is doubtful: the DNA matches TRBJ2-5 better. Germline CDR1 reads MDHEN; CDR2 reads SYDVKM. The CDR3 spans 12 residues. The CDR3 spells CSTGARRETQYF. In DNA form, the CDR3 reads TGCTCGACAGGGGCAAGGAGAGAGACCCAGTACTTC.

This clonotype showed up just a few times. The gene calls are TRBV20-1 and TRBJ2-5, with TRBD2 matching 10 bases. The assigned J gene may be wrong: the sequence end matches TRBJ2-1 better. The germline V gene has CDR1 DFQATT and CDR2 SNEGSKA (reference sequence). The CDR3 runs to 15 residues. The CDR3 sequence: CSARVSGGAYNEQFF. The CDR3 nucleotides are TGCAGTGCTAGAGTGAGCGGGGGGGCCTACAATGAGCAGTTCTTC.

This clonotype occurred a few times. The chain links TRBV3-1 to TRBJ2-5, with 8 bases that match TRBD2. This CDR3 contains 17 residues. Germline V gene lookup returns CDR1 LGHDT and CDR2 YNNKEL (reference sequence). The ends lost 0 bases at V and 1 base at J; junction bases unmatched: 7. CDR3 sequence reads: CASSQDWIAGLQETQYF. In DNA form, the CDR3 reads TGTGCCAGCAGCCAAGATTGGATAGCGGGGCTCCAAGAGACCCAGTACTTC.

This clonotype was counted a few times. The chain uses TRBV29-1 and TRBJ2-7; D not certain. This CDR3 region has 13 residues. Germline lookup yields CDR1 SQVTM and CDR2 ANQGSEA. Trimming left V 6 bases short and J 3 bases short, with 15 bases between. In nucleotides, the CDR3 is TGCAGCGTCCGGACGTTGGACGGCTACGAGCAGTACTTC. It specifies CSVRTLDGYEQYF.

This clonotype came up many times. The gene calls are TRBV9 and TRBJ1-2; no definite D call. The CDR3 runs to 12 residues. Germline-derived CDR1 and CDR2 are SGDLS and YYNGEE. V was clipped by 0 bases and J by 5 bases, with 5 bases between them. The CDR3 DNA follows: TGTGCCAGCAGCGTAGGAGAGTATGGCTACACCTTC. The encoded protein is CASSVGEYGYTF.

This clonotype was observed a few times. One junction end disagrees with the germline gene, perhaps due to a read error. V gene TRBV2 combines with J gene TRBJ1-1; 9 bases are shared with TRBD1. This CDR3 comprises 16 residues. Germline assignment: CDR1 SNHLY and CDR2 FYNNEI. The CDR3 DNA sequence: TGTGCCAGCAGTAAACAGGGGGCTGGGATGAACACTAAAGCTTTCTTT. It encodes CASSKQGAGMNTKAFF.

V usage is TRBV20-1 and J usage is TRBJ2-5; D unclear. The ends were cut back, 1 base at V and 2 bases at J, with 11 bases in the middle. Germline loops: CDR1 DFQATT, CDR2 SNEGSKA (reference sequence). The CDR3 consists of 14 residues. The CDR3 loop reads CSARVGMGQETQYF. CDR3 coding DNA: TGCAGTGCTAGAGTCGGCATGGGACAAGAGACCCAGTACTTC.

The V gene is TRBV6-5, the J gene TRBJ1-4, with D tentatively TRBD1 (5 bases). CDR3 length equals 16 residues. The germline V gene encodes CDR1 MNHEY and CDR2 SVGAGI. The V end was cut by 0 bases, the J end by 7 bases, with 15 bases between. The CDR3 is CASSYSRGGDSEKLFF. CDR3 nucleotide sequence: TGTGCCAGCAGTTACTCGAGGGGAGGGGATAGTGAAAAACTGTTTTTT.